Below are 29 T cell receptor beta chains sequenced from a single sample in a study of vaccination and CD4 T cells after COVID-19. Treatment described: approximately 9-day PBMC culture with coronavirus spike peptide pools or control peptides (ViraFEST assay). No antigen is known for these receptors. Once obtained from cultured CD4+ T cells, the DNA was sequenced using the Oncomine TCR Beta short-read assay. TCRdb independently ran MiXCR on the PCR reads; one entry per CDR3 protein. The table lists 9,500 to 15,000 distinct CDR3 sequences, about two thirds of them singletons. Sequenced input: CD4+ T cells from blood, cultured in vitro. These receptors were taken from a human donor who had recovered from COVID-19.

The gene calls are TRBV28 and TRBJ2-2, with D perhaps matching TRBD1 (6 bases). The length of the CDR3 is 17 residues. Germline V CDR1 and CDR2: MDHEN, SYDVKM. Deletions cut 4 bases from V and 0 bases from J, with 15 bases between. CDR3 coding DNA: TGTGCCAGCAGTTCCCGGGACACAACTACGAACACCGGGGAGCTGTTTTTT. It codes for CASSSRDTTTNTGELFF.

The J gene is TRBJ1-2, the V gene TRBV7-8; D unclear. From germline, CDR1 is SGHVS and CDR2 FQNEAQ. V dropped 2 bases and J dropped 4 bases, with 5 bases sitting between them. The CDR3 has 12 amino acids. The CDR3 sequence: CASSLTTYGYTF. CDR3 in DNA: TGTGCCAGCAGCTTAACCACCTATGGCTACACCTTC.

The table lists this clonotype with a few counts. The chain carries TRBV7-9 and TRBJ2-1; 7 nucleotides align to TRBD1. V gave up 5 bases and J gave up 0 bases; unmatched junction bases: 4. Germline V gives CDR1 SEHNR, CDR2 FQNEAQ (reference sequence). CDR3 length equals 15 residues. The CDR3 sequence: CASSGPGGSYNEQFF. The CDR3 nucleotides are TGTGCCAGCAGCGGCCCAGGGGGCTCCTACAATGAGCAGTTCTTC.

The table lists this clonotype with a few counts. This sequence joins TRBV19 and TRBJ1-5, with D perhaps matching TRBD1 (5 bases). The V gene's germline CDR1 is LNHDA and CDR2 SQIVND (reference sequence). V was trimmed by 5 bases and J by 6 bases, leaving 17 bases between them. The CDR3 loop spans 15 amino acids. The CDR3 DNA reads TGTGCCAGTAGTCCAGCACCGGGGAGGGGTCAGCCCCAGCATTTT. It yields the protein CASSPAPGRGQPQHF.

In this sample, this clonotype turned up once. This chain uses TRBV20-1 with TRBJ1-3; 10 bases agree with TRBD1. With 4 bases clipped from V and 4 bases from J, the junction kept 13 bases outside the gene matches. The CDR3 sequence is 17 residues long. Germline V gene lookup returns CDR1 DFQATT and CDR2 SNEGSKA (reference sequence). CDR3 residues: CSAKTGGSLVVGNTIYF. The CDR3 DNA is TGCAGTGCTAAGACAGGGGGCTCGTTGGTAGTGGGAAACACCATATATTTT.

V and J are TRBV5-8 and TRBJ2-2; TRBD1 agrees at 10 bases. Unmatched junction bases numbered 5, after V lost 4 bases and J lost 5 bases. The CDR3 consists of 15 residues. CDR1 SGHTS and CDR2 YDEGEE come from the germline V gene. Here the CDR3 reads CASSGRTGGTGELFF. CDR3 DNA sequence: TGTGCCAGCAGCGGGCGGACAGGGGGGACCGGGGAGCTGTTTTTT.

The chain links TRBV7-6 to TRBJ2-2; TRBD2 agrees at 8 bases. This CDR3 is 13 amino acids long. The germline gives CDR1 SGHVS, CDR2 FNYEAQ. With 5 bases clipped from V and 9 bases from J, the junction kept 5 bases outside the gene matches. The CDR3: CASSAAGARELFF. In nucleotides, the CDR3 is TGTGCCAGCAGCGCAGCGGGGGCACGGGAGCTGTTTTTT.

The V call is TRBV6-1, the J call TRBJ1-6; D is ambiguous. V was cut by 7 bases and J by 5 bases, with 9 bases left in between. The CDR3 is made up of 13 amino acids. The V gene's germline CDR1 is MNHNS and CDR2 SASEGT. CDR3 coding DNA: TGTGCCAGCAAACAAAGGGATAATTCACCCCTCCACTTT. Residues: CASKQRDNSPLHF.

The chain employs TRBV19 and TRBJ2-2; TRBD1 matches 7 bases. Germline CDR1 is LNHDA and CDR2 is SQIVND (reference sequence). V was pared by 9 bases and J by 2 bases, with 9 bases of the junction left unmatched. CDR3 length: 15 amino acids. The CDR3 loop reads CASRTGQLNTGELFF. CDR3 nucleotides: TGTGCCAGCAGGACGGGACAGTTAAACACCGGGGAGCTGTTTTTT. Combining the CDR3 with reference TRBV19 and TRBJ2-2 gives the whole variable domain DGGITQSPKYLFRKEGQNVTLSCEQNLNHDAMYWYRQDPGQGLRLIYYSQIVNDFQKGDIAEGYSVSREKKESFPLTVTSAQKNPTAFYLCASRTGQLNTGELFFGEGSRLTVL.

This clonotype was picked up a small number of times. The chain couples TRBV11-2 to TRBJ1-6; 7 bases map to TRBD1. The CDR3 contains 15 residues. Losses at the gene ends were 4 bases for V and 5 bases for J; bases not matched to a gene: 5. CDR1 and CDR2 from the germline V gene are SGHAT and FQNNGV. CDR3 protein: CASSSQTGNNSPLHF. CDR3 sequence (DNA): TGTGCCAGCAGCTCACAGACAGGGAATAATTCACCCCTCCACTTT.

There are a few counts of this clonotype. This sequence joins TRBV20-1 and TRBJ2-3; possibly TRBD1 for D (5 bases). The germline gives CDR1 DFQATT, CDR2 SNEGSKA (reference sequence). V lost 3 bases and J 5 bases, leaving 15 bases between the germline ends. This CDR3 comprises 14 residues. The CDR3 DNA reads TGCAGTGCTAGCGCGGTGGGGCTAGTAGATACGCAGTATTTT. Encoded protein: CSASAVGLVDTQYF.

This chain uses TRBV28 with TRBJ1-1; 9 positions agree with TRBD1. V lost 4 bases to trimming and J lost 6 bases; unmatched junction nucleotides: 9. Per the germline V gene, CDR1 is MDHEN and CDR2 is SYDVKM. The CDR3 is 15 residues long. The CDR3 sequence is CASSSSGTGIPEAFF. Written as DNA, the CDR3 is TGTGCCAGCAGTTCCTCCGGGACAGGGATCCCTGAAGCTTTCTTT.

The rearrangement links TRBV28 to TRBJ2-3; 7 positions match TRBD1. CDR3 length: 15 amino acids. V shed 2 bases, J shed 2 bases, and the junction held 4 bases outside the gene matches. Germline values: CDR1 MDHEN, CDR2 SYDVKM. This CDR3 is CASSLTGAITDTQYF. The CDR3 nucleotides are TGTGCCAGCAGTTTAACAGGGGCCATCACAGATACGCAGTATTTT.

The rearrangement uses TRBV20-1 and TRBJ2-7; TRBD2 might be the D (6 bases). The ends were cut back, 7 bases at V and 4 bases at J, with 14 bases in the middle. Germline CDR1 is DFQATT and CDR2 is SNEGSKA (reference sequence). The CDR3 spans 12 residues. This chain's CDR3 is CSGLGGKYEQYF. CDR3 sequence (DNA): TGCAGTGGCCTCGGCGGGAAATACGAGCAGTACTTC.

CDR3 loop: CASNIDGPTYEQYF. For the CDR3, the DNA is TGTGCCAGCAACATAGACGGACCCACCTACGAGCAGTACTTC. This chain uses TRBV12-3 or TRBV12-4 with TRBJ2-7; no firm D call. V dropped 7 bases and J dropped 2 bases, with 15 bases sitting between them. CDR3 size: 14 residues.

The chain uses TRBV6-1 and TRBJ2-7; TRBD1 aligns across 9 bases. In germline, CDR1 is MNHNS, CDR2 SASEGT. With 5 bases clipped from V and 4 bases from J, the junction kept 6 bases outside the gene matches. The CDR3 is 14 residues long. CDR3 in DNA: TGTGCCAGCAGTCGGGGACAGGGTGGGTACGAGCAGTACTTC. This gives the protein CASSRGQGGYEQYF.

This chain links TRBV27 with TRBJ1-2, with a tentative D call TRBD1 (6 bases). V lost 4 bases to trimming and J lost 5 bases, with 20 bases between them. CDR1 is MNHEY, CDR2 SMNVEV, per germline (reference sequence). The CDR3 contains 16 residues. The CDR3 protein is CASSSLNPGHPYGYTF. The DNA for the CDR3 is TGTGCCAGCAGTTCGCTCAATCCGGGACACCCGTATGGCTACACCTTC.

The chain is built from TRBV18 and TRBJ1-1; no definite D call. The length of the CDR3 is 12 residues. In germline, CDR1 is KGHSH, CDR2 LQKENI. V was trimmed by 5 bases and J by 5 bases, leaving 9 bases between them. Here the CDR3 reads CASSGERTEAFF. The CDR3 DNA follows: TGTGCCAGCTCAGGGGAGAGGACTGAAGCTTTCTTT.

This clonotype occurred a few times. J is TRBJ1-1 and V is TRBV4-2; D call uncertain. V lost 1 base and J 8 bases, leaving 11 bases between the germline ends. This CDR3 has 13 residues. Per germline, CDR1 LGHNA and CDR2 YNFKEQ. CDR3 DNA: TGTGCCAGCAGCCAAGTCAAGGCGGGGGAAGCTTTCTTT. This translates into CASSQVKAGEAFF.

The CDR3 loop reads CSVRIPTSTDTQYF. Written as DNA, the CDR3 is TGCAGTGTCCGGATACCTACTAGCACAGATACGCAGTATTTT. The chain uses TRBV20-1 and TRBJ2-3, with no clear D. The germline V and J ends were trimmed by 7 bases and 0 bases, with 14 bases remaining between them. This CDR3 comprises 14 residues. Looked up from germline, CDR1 is DFQATT and CDR2 is SNEGSKA (reference sequence).

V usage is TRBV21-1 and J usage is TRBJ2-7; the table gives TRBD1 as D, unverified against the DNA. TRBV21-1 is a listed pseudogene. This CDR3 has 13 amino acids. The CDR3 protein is CASSRTGHDEQYF. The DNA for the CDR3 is TGTGCCAGCAGCAGGACAGGTCATGACGAGCAGTACTTC.

CDR3 loop: CASSRSVRNYGYTF. The CDR3 nucleotides read TGTGCCAGCAGCCGTAGTGTTCGTAACTATGGCTACACCTTC. This rearrangement joins TRBV11-2 to TRBJ1-2; D not certain. V was trimmed by 5 bases and J by 1 base, leaving 11 bases between them. The CDR3 covers 14 residues. Looked up from germline, CDR1 is SGHAT and CDR2 is FQNNGV.

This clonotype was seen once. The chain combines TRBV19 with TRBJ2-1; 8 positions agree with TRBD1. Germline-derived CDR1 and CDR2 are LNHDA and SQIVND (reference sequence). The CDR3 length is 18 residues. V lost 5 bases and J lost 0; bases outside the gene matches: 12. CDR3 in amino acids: CASSEGTGRSTSYNEQFF. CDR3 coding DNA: TGTGCCAGTAGTGAAGGGACAGGAAGGTCCACCTCCTACAATGAGCAGTTCTTC.

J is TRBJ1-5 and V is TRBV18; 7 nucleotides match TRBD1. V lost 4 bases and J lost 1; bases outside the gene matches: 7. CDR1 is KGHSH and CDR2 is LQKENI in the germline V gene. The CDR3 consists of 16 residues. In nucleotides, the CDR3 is TGTGCCAGCTCACTAAGCGGGACAGTCAGCAATCAGCCCCAGCATTTT. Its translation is CASSLSGTVSNQPQHF.

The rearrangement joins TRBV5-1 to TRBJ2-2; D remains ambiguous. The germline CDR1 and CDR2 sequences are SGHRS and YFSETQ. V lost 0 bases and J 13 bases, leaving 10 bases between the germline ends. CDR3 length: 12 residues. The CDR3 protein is CASSLATEGLFF. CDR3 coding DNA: TGCGCCAGCAGCTTGGCAACAGAAGGGCTGTTTTTT.

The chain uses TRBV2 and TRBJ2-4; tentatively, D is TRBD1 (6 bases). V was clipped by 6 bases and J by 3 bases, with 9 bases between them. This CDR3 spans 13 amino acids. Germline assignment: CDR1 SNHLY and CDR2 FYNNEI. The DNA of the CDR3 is TGTGCCAGCAGCTTGACAGGCAAAAACATTCAGTACTTC. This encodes CASSLTGKNIQYF. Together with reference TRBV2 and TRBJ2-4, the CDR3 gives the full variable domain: EPEVTQTPSHQVTQMGQEVILRCVPISNHLYFYWYRQILGQKVEFLVSFYNNEISEKSEIFDDQFSVERPDGSNFTLKIRSTKLEDSAMYFCASSLTGKNIQYFGAGTRLSVL.

The CDR3 reads CASRTSGGPGPYNEQFF. In nucleotides, the CDR3 is TGTGCCAGCCGGACTAGCGGGGGGCCAGGCCCCTACAATGAGCAGTTCTTC. V is TRBV7-8 and J is TRBJ2-1; 14 bases agree with TRBD2. The V segment lost 8 bases and the J segment 2 bases; nucleotides outside the gene matches: 8. CDR1 and CDR2 (germline): SGHVS, FQNEAQ. This CDR3 has 17 residues.

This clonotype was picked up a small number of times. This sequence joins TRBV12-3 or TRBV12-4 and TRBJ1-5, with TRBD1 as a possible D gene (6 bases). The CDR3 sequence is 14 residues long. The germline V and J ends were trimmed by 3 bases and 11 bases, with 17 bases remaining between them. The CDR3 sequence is CASSLSGVLGAQHF. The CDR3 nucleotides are TGTGCCAGCAGTTTGTCAGGGGTACTCGGGGCCCAGCATTTT.

The chain's CDR3 is CASSIDLRHSNRMNTEAFF. Here the CDR3 DNA reads TGTGCCAGTAGTATAGATCTAAGGCATTCTAATCGTATGAACACTGAAGCTTTCTTT. The chain links TRBV19 to TRBJ1-1; D ambiguous. This CDR3 region has 19 residues. Germline loops: CDR1 LNHDA, CDR2 SQIVND (reference sequence). V lost 0 bases and J 0 bases, leaving 20 bases between the germline ends.